These 10 T cell receptor beta chains were sequenced from one sample in a study of T cell responses to AZD1222 COVID-19 vaccine. Some clones are missing from TCRdb's copy, which holds only in-frame ones; the method was immunoSEQ multiplex PCR. The data hold some 120,000 clones, with around 90% observed a single time. The sequencing used peripheral blood, collected on day 0 of AZD1222 vaccination. These TCRs come from an adult in good health.

V is TRBV19 and J is TRBJ2-3; D unresolved. The germline V gene encodes CDR1 LNHDA and CDR2 SQIVND (reference sequence). The CDR3 has 11 amino acids. The V end lost 6 bases, the J end lost 6 bases, and 7 bases lay between the germline ends. In DNA form, the CDR3 reads TGTGCCAGTAGAAATCACGATACGCAGTATTTT. Encoded protein: CASRNHDTQYF.

The V gene is TRBV19, the J gene TRBJ2-1; 12 bases match TRBD1. In germline, CDR1 is LNHDA, CDR2 SQIVND (reference sequence). With V trimmed by 5 bases and J by 15 bases, 8 bases remained unmatched. There are 13 residues in the CDR3. CDR3 loop: CASSSGQGALRFF. The CDR3, as DNA: TGTGCCAGTAGTTCGGGACAGGGGGCTTTACGGTTCTTC.

The chain is built from TRBV19 and TRBJ2-2; the match to TRBD2 covers 10 bases. The germline V gene has CDR1 LNHDA and CDR2 SQIVND (reference sequence). The CDR3 length is 14 residues. Trimming at V came to 7 bases and at J to 5 bases, leaving 4 bases not matched to a gene. CDR3 in amino acids: CASTGTSVTGELFF. DNA of the CDR3: TGTGCCAGTACAGGGACTAGCGTAACCGGGGAGCTGTTTTTT. Looking up the rest from reference TRBV19 and TRBJ2-2 gives the full variable domain: DGGITQSPKYLFRKEGQNVTLSCEQNLNHDAMYWYRQDPGQGLRLIYYSQIVNDFQKGDIAEGYSVSREKKESFPLTVTSAQKNPTAFYLCASTGTSVTGELFFGEGSRLTVL.

This clone turned up a few times. The gene calls are TRBV30 and TRBJ1-6, with a weak D call TRBD1 (5 bases). CDR1 GTSNPN and CDR2 SVGIG come from the germline V gene (reference sequence). Trimming pared 3 bases from V and 14 bases from J, leaving 14 bases between. CDR3 length: 12 residues. CDR3 protein: CAWRQPAGSLHF. The DNA for the CDR3 is TGTGCCTGGAGACAACCAGCAGGGTCCCTCCACTTT.

The V and J genes are TRBV4-3 and TRBJ2-7; weak D call: TRBD2 (7 bases). Germline CDR1 LGHNA, CDR2 YSLEER. This CDR3 comprises 18 residues. Trimming removed 0 bases from V and 3 bases from J, with 21 bases in between. CDR3 loop: CASSQDWWGGAGIYEQYF. CDR3 DNA sequence: TGCGCCAGCAGCCAAGACTGGTGGGGGGGGGCCGGGATCTACGAGCAGTACTTC.

This clone came up once. The genes are TRBV18 and TRBJ1-1; D gene uncertain. Trimming shortened V by 4 bases and J by 0 bases, and 9 bases separated the two germline ends. From germline, CDR1 is KGHSH and CDR2 LQKENI. The CDR3 length is 14 residues. The DNA of the CDR3 is TGTGCCAGCTCACGAGGCTATATGAACACTGAAGCTTTCTTT. Encoded protein: CASSRGYMNTEAFF.

This clone was picked up a small number of times. The V call is TRBV3-1 (or the pseudogene TRBV3-2), the J call TRBJ2-7; D possibly uses TRBD1 or TRBD2 (6 bases each). In germline, CDR1 is LGHDT, CDR2 YNNKEL (reference sequence). Trimming took off 3 bases at V and 5 bases at J, with 17 bases between the two ends. This CDR3 comprises 15 residues. The CDR3 spells CASSHQGRKEDEQYF. The CDR3 nucleotides are TGTGCCAGCAGCCACCAGGGGAGGAAGGAAGACGAGCAGTACTTC.

The chain combines TRBV19 with TRBJ2-7, with D hard to call. V lost 7 bases, J lost 3 bases, and 16 bases lay in between. Germline CDR1 and CDR2: LNHDA and SQIVND (reference sequence). This CDR3 has 14 amino acids. Here the CDR3 DNA reads TGTGCCAGTAACTCAGGCCGCTTCAACTACGAGCAGTACTTC. Its translation: CASNSGRFNYEQYF. The full variable domain, rest sourced from reference TRBV19 and TRBJ2-7, is DGGITQSPKYLFRKEGQNVTLSCEQNLNHDAMYWYRQDPGQGLRLIYYSQIVNDFQKGDIAEGYSVSREKKESFPLTVTSAQKNPTAFYLCASNSGRFNYEQYFGPGTRLTVT.

The chain joins TRBV28 to TRBJ2-1, with 7 bases lining up with TRBD1. CDR3 length: 15 amino acids. Germline assignment: CDR1 MDHEN and CDR2 SYDVKM. Trimming removed 5 bases from V and 8 bases from J; junction bases left unmatched: 12. CDR3 bases: TGTGCCAGCAGTGCACGACAGGGTACTGTAGATGAGCAGTTCTTC. Encoded protein: CASSARQGTVDEQFF.

This chain uses TRBV7-9 with TRBJ2-3; D possibly corresponds to TRBD1 (6 bases). Trimming left V 3 bases short and J 4 bases short, with 11 bases between. The CDR3 has 14 amino acids. Germline V gene lookup returns CDR1 SEHNR and CDR2 FQNEAQ (reference sequence). The chain's CDR3 is CASSFKTGSDTQYF. For the CDR3, the DNA is TGTGCCAGCAGCTTTAAGACAGGTTCAGATACGCAGTATTTT.